The present TCR beta chain was sequenced within a study of blood T cell repertoires in COVID-19. Study information: COVID-19 samples, acute and convalescent, were from the United States, Italy and Spain. In each case, the material was cDNA or gDNA derived from T cells, B-cell-depleted T cells, or PBMCs.

Germline loops: CDR1 MNHEY, CDR2 SVGAGI. J was trimmed by 4 bases and V by 4 bases; bases with no gene match: 2. This CDR3 comprises 13 residues. As originally analysed: Estimated nucleated cell counts came from reference gene primer amplification. Some clones are missing from TCRdb's copy, which holds only in-frame ones; the method was immunoSEQ multiplex PCR. That table supplies the V and J calls and clone size; D and trimming were determined from the DNA. The sample includes 100,000 to 110,000 clones, about 88% of them seen just once. The sequencing sample was made of peripheral blood. The sequence was obtained from a man younger than 45 in a cohort sampled during active COVID-19. The gene calls are TRBV6-5 and TRBJ1-1, with TRBD1 matching 8 bases. The CDR3 coding sequence is TGTGCCAGCAGTTGGACAGGGTCCACTGAAGCTTTCTTT. This translates into CASSWTGSTEAFF.